These T cell receptor beta chains were read from a single sample in a study of cytomegalovirus exposure and HLA in healthy donors. Assay: immunoSEQ multiplex PCR; the TCRdb copy retains only in-frame clones and omits some. This sample has over 120,000 clones, with just under 85% found just once. Sequencing was performed on PBMCs. These receptors originate from a young man in good health and CMV-seropositive. Each CDR3 is given with its conserved first and last residue. A D gene is named only where the DNA matches it firmly. The size field is filled for only some rows; it gives once, few, many or a size class.

- - TRBJ1-5 TRBV6-1 TGTGCCAGCAGTGCCGGACTGTCGGGTCAGCCCCAGCATTTT CASSAGLSGQPQHF
- TRBD2 TRBJ2-7 TRBV9 TGTGCCAGCAGCCCCGGGGGGGGGTTGTCGTACGAGCAGTACTTC CASSPGGGLSYEQYF
- - TRBJ1-1 TRBV7-2 TGTGCCAGCAGCTTAGGGCAGGGCCCTCAAGCTGAAGCTTTCTTT CASSLGQGPQAEAFF
- TRBD1 TRBJ2-3 TRBV6-1 TGTGCCAGCAGTCGTGGGACAGAGCCCACAGATACGCAGTATTTT CASSRGTEPTDTQYF
once - TRBJ1-5 TRBV19 TGTGCCTCTCAGTGGGGCTATAGCAATCAGCCCCAGCATTTT CASQWGYSNQPQHF
- - TRBJ1-5 TRBV7-7 TGTGCTAGCAGCTTAGGCCCAGGGAGGATCAGAAGCAATCAGCCCCAGCATTTT CASSLGPGRIRSNQPQHF
- TRBD2 TRBJ2-7 TRBV7-8 TGTGCCAGCAGACATTACTCCGGGGCTAGCGGGGGCGAGCAGTACTTC CASRHYSGASGGEQYF
- TRBD1 TRBJ2-7 TRBV28 TGTGCCAGCAGTCCCGGACAGGCTCCCTACGAGCAGTACTTC CASSPGQAPYEQYF
- TRBD1 TRBJ2-7 TRBV10-3 TGTGCCATCAGACCCGGGACAGGGACATACGAGCAGTACTTC CAIRPGTGTYEQYF
- TRBD2 TRBJ2-1 TRBV7-3 TGTGCCAGCAGCCCGGGACTAGCGGGGGCCAATGAGCAGTTCTTC CASSPGLAGANEQFF
- TRBD2 TRBJ2-5 TRBV6-5 TGTGCCAGCGGTAAGGCGGGGGGCCTCCGGGAGCAGTACTTC CASGKAGGLREQYF
- TRBD1 TRBJ2-7 TRBV18 TGTGCCAGCTCTCGCCCGGGGACAGGGGGCTACGAGCAGTACTTC CASSRPGTGGYEQYF
- TRBD1 TRBJ2-2 TRBV6-1 TGTGCCAGCGAAATGGACAGGGCATCGGGGGAGCTGTTTTTT CASEMDRASGELFF
- - TRBJ2-3 TRBV5-1 TGCGCCAGCAGCCAGACACAAACTAGCACAGATACGCAGTATTTT CASSQTQTSTDTQYF
few TRBD1 TRBJ1-2 TRBV19 TGTGCCAGTACCCGGGGATCGACAGGGGCAAACAACTATGGCTACACCTTC CASTRGSTGANNYGYTF
- - TRBJ1-3 TRBV6-5 TGTGCCAGCAGTTACTCTCAGGACTCTGGAAACACCATATATTTT CASSYSQDSGNTIYF
- TRBD2 TRBJ2-1 TRBV5-1 TGCGCCAGCAAAACAACGACTAGCGGCTCCTACAATGAGCAGTTCTTC CASKTTTSGSYNEQFF
- - TRBJ1-5 TRBV7-6 TGTGCCAGCAGCTTAGCTCGGGTTGGGGTTCGGGGGTATAGCAATCAGCCCCAGCATTTT CASSLARVGVRGYSNQPQHF
- - TRBJ1-2 TRBV7-9 TGTGCCAGCAGCTTAGACCCCCCACGTGACGGGAACTATGGCTACACCTTC CASSLDPPRDGNYGYTF
- - TRBJ2-2 TRBV5-8 TGTGCCAGCAGCTTGGCCAACAGAGGGTACGGTGGCACCGGGGAGCTGTTTTTT CASSLANRGYGGTGELFF
few TRBD1 TRBJ2-7 TRBV6-1 TGTGCCAGCAGTGCCTACCGGGACAGCGCCTACGAGCAGTACTTC CASSAYRDSAYEQYF
few TRBD2 TRBJ2-1 TRBV6-1 TGTGCCAGCAGCCTAGGGACTAGTCTTCGCAATGAGCAGTTCTTC CASSLGTSLRNEQFF
few - TRBJ1-6 TRBV6-6 TGTGCCAGCAGGCGTACGACAGGTTGGGATTCACCCCTCCACTTT CASRRTTGWDSPLHF
- - TRBJ2-3 TRBV11-2 TGTGCCAGCAGCGAAACGCCTAGCCGGGCAGATACGCAGTATTTT CASSETPSRADTQYF
- - TRBJ2-1 TRBV19 TGTGCCAGTAGTATTCAATCGGGAGAGGCTGAGCAGTTCTTC CASSIQSGEAEQFF
once - TRBJ1-2 TRBV2 TGTGCCAGCAGGGTTCTAGGGGCGGGGTATGGCTACACCTTC CASRVLGAGYGYTF
- - TRBJ2-3 TRBV7-8 TGTGCCAGCAGCTTAGGGCGGTCCACAGATACGCAGTATTTT CASSLGRSTDTQYF
- - TRBJ2-7 TRBV28 TGTGCCAGCAGTTTATCGGTCCTTTTTGGGCAGTACTTC CASSLSVLFGQYF
- - TRBJ1-3 TRBV9 TGTGCCAGCAGCTCCCGAACTAGGAAAGACACCATATATTTT CASSSRTRKDTIYF
- TRBD2 TRBJ2-5 TRBV7-9 TGTTCCAGCAGCTTAGAATTCGGGCGGGGGGAAGAGACCCAGTACTTC CSSSLEFGRGEETQYF
- TRBD2 TRBJ2-5 TRBV7-9 TGTGCCAGCAGCGCAACTAGCGGAGCGTACCAAGAGACCCAGTACTTC CASSATSGAYQETQYF
- TRBD2 TRBJ2-2 TRBV6-1 TGTGCCAGCATGCCTAGCGGGGCCGGGGAGCTGTTTTTT CASMPSGAGELFF
- TRBD1 TRBJ1-1 TRBV5-8 TGTGCCAGCAGCACGGGGACAGGGGATTTAGGGGACACTGAAGCTTTCTTT CASSTGTGDLGDTEAFF
- - TRBJ1-1 TRBV27 TGTGCCAGCAGTTTAGCGGGGGCAAACACTGAAGCTTTCTTT CASSLAGANTEAFF
few TRBD2 TRBJ2-7 TRBV4-1 TGCGCCAGCAGTTGGACTAGCGAGTCCTACGAGCAGTACTTC CASSWTSESYEQYF
few - TRBJ1-1 TRBV6-1 TGTGCCAGCGCATTTACATCCGGGCAGGGGACTGAAGCTTTCTTT CASAFTSGQGTEAFF
- - TRBJ2-1 TRBV19 TGTGCCAGTAATCGCCAGCGGGTATCCTACAATGAGCAGTTCTTC CASNRQRVSYNEQFF
- - TRBJ2-5 TRBV15 TGTGCCACCAGCAGAGATCTAGGGGTGGAGACCCAGTACTTC CATSRDLGVETQYF
- - TRBJ2-7 TRBV13 TGTGCCAGCAGCTTAGTGGACGGGAGCTCCTACGAGCAGTACTTC CASSLVDGSSYEQYF
- TRBD2 TRBJ2-5 TRBV13 TGTGCCAGCAGCTCCAATGGGGGACTAGCGGACCAAGAGACCCAGTACTTC CASSSNGGLADQETQYF
- TRBD2 TRBJ2-5 TRBV9 TGTGCCAGCAGCCTTTGGTCAGCGGGGGGCCAAGAGACCCAGTACTTC CASSLWSAGGQETQYF
- TRBD2 TRBJ2-7 TRBV7-9 TGTGCCAGCAGATCTAGCGGGAGGGACTCCTACGAGCAGTACTTC CASRSSGRDSYEQYF
- TRBD2 TRBJ2-3 TRBV28 TGTGCCAGCAGTTGGACTAGCGGGAGCCTGAGAGCGCAGTATTTT CASSWTSGSLRAQYF
- TRBD2 TRBJ2-7 TRBV19 TGTGCCAGTAGTGGCGGGAGGAGGAACGAGCAGTACTTC CASSGGRRNEQYF
- TRBD1 TRBJ1-2 TRBV6-5 TGTGCCAGCAGTTACTCCGGGACAGGATTCGGCTATGGCTACACCTTC CASSYSGTGFGYGYTF